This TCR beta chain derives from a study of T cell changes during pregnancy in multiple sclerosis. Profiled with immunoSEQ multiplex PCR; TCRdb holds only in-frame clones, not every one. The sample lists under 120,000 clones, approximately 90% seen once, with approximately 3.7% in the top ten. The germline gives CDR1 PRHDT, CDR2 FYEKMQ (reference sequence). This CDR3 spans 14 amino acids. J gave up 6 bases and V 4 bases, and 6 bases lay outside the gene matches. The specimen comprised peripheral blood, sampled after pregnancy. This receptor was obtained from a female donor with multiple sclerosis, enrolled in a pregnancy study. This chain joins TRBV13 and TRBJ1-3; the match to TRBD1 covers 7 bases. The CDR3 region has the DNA TGTGCCAGCAGCTCCATGACAGGGATAAACACCATATATTTT. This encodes CASSSMTGINTIYF. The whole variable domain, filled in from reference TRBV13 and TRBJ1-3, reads AAGVIQSPRHLIKEKRETATLKCYPIPRHDTVYWYQQGPGQDPQFLISFYEKMQSDKGSIPDRFSAQQFSDYHSELNMSSLELGDSALYFCASSSMTGINTIYFGEGSWLTVV.